These 27 T cell receptor beta chains share one sample of origin, sequenced in a study of blood T cell repertoires in COVID-19. Method: immunoSEQ multiplex PCR; TCRdb's copy keeps in-frame clones and lacks some. This table has just under 35,000 clones, over 90% appearing once. The sequenced material came from peripheral blood. The receptors shown here come from a man aged 55 to 69 with active or convalescent COVID-19.

This sequence joins TRBV30 and TRBJ2-1; D is uncertain. The ends were cut back, 3 bases at V and 9 bases at J, with 9 bases in the middle. CDR3 length: 11 residues. Per germline, CDR1 GTSNPN and CDR2 SVGIG (reference sequence). The CDR3 here is CAWSYLREQFF. The CDR3, as DNA: TGTGCCTGGAGCTACTTACGTGAGCAGTTCTTC.

CDR3 residues: CASSRGDRASPLHF. CDR3 nucleotide sequence: TGCGCCAGCAGCAGGGGGGACAGGGCCTCACCCCTCCACTTT. The rearrangement joins TRBV5-1 to TRBJ1-6; 9 nucleotides match TRBD1. The junction had 6 bases not matched to a gene; V was cut back by 4 bases and J by 10 bases. Germline V gene data show CDR1 as SGHRS and CDR2 as YFSETQ. The CDR3 totals 14 residues. Variable domain in full (rest from reference TRBV5-1 and TRBJ1-6): KAGVTQTPRYLIKTRGQQVTLSCSPISGHRSVSWYQQTPGQGLQFLFEYFSETQRNKGNFPGRFSGRQFSNSRSEMNVSTLELGDSALYLCASSRGDRASPLHFGNGTRLTVT.

The rearrangement joins TRBV18 to TRBJ1-2; TRBD1 matches 7 bases. V lost 3 bases to trimming and J lost 7 bases; unmatched junction nucleotides: 5. The CDR3 loop spans 13 amino acids. Germline loops: CDR1 KGHSH, CDR2 LQKENI. CDR3 loop: CASSPEGASGYTF. The DNA of the CDR3 is TGTGCCAGCTCACCGGAGGGGGCGAGTGGCTACACCTTC.

The V gene is TRBV6-5, the J gene TRBJ1-4; 7 bases are shared with TRBD1. The CDR3 runs 15 residues. Germline CDR1 and CDR2: MNHEY and SVGAGI. V lost 2 bases and J lost 8; bases outside the gene matches: 8. For the CDR3, the DNA is TGTGCCAGCAGTTACGGGGGACAGTTCGACGAAAAACTGTTTTTT. Residues: CASSYGGQFDEKLFF.

The V gene is TRBV4-1, the J gene TRBJ2-6; 7 nucleotides align to TRBD2. V trimming: 4 bases; J trimming: 4 bases; junction bases outside the gene matches: 16. Germline V gives CDR1 MGHRA, CDR2 YSYEKL. This CDR3 spans 19 amino acids. The CDR3 nucleotides are TGCGCCAGCAGCCCCCTTGCGGGGGTCCTCCCTGGAGGGGCCAACGTCCTGACTTTC. Amino acid sequence: CASSPLAGVLPGGANVLTF.

The V call is TRBV7-9, the J call TRBJ2-3, with D unclear. CDR1 and CDR2 from the germline V gene are SEHNR and FQNEAQ (reference sequence). Deletions cut 5 bases from V and 2 bases from J, with 17 bases between. CDR3 length: 16 amino acids. CDR3 residues: CASSASLAPHTDTQYF. The DNA for the CDR3 is TGTGCCAGCAGCGCCAGTTTGGCACCTCACACAGATACGCAGTATTTT.

The chain couples TRBV19 to TRBJ1-1; maybe TRBD1 (6 bases). The CDR3 runs to 17 residues. Germline V gene data show CDR1 as LNHDA and CDR2 as SQIVND (reference sequence). The V and J ends lost 3 bases and 0 bases respectively, with 17 bases between them. In DNA, the CDR3 is TGTGCCAGTAGTATTCGTCCCGGGACATCTTTGAACACTGAAGCTTTCTTT. This codes for CASSIRPGTSLNTEAFF.

DNA for the CDR3: TGTGCCACCAGCAGAGATAGTTACGAGCAGTACTTC. It codes for CATSRDSYEQYF. The chain is built from TRBV15 and TRBJ2-7; D remains ambiguous. Germline V gene sequence: CDR1 LNHNV, CDR2 YYDKDF (reference sequence). The CDR3 totals 12 residues. Between the trimmed V and J ends, which lost 0 bases and 4 bases, there was a span of 4 bases.

The V gene is TRBV28, the J gene TRBJ1-2; 11 bases are shared with TRBD1. This CDR3 has 13 residues. Germline lookup yields CDR1 MDHEN and CDR2 SYDVKM. The CDR3: CGTGGPPNYGYTF. As DNA, the CDR3 is TGTGGGACAGGGGGCCCTCCTAACTATGGCTACACCTTC.

The chain joins TRBV6-5 to TRBJ2-3, with D possibly TRBD2 on 5 matching bases. The V end lost 6 bases, the J end lost 2 bases, and 15 bases lay between the germline ends. The germline V gene has CDR1 MNHEY and CDR2 SVGAGI. The CDR3 spans 15 residues. For the CDR3, the DNA is TGTGCCAGCAGGGCGTGGGGAGCGGTCACAGATACGCAGTATTTT. Amino acid sequence: CASRAWGAVTDTQYF.

The chain recombines TRBV7-3 with TRBJ2-5, with a possible D match to TRBD2 (5 bases). Trimming removed 4 bases at V and 7 bases at J, with 13 bases between. The CDR3 is made up of 13 amino acids. Germline CDR1 and CDR2: SGHTA and FQGTGA. DNA of the CDR3: TGTGCCAGCAGCTCCAGGACTGGCGGGACCCAGTACTTC. It translates to CASSSRTGGTQYF.

J is TRBJ2-3 and V is TRBV5-4; TRBD2 aligns across 12 bases. The germline gives CDR1 SGHNT, CDR2 YYREEE (reference sequence). V lost 0 bases to trimming and J lost 3 bases; unmatched junction nucleotides: 2. The CDR3 runs 16 residues. CDR3 sequence (DNA): TGTGCCAGCAGCTTGGCCCTAGCGGGGGGGACAGATACGCAGTATTTT. It codes for CASSLALAGGTDTQYF.

V is TRBV6-4 and J is TRBJ1-1; 7 bases match TRBD1. This CDR3 comprises 18 residues. The ends lost 7 bases at V and 0 bases at J; junction bases unmatched: 17. Germline assignment: CDR1 MRHNA and CDR2 SNTAGT. CDR3: CASTLPPGQITMNTEAFF. In nucleotides, the CDR3 is TGTGCCAGCACCCTACCTCCGGGACAGATAACAATGAACACTGAAGCTTTCTTT.

The chain is built from TRBV19 and TRBJ1-4, with D perhaps TRBD1 (5 bases). Germline V lookup: CDR1 LNHDA, CDR2 SQIVND (reference sequence). V lost 5 bases and J lost 15, with 19 bases in between. CDR3 length: 13 amino acids. The CDR3 sequence is CASSFQGNVIVFF. In nucleotides, the CDR3 is TGTGCCAGTAGTTTCCAGGGAAATGTCATTGTGTTTTTT.

The chain uses TRBV3-1 (or the pseudogene TRBV3-2) and TRBJ2-7; 7 positions match TRBD1. After removal of 4 bases from V and 2 bases from J, the junction contained 11 bases not matched to a gene. The germline V gene encodes CDR1 LGHDT and CDR2 YNNKEL (reference sequence). The CDR3 covers 16 residues. The CDR3 sequence: CASSPYQGQPAYEQYF. DNA of the CDR3: TGTGCCAGCAGCCCCTACCAGGGACAGCCAGCCTACGAGCAGTACTTC.

The chain links TRBV7-2 to TRBJ1-1; D gene ambiguous. Trimming took 1 base from V and 4 from J, leaving 10 bases between them. This CDR3 is 14 amino acids long. Germline-derived CDR1 and CDR2 are SGHTA and FQGNSA. In DNA, the CDR3 is TGTGCCAGCAGCTTAGAACGGGAGGGCACTGAAGCTTTCTTT. Translating it yields CASSLEREGTEAFF. The full variable domain, with the rest looked up from reference TRBV7-2 and TRBJ1-1, is GAGVSQSPSNKVTEKGKDVELRCDPISGHTALYWYRQSLGQGLEFLIYFQGNSAPDKSGLPSDRFSAERTGGSVSTLTIQRTQQEDSAVYLCASSLEREGTEAFFGQGTRLTVV.

The chain uses TRBV9 and TRBJ1-6, with D possibly being TRBD1 (5 bases). The V and J ends lost 0 bases and 7 bases respectively, with 8 bases between them. The length of the CDR3 is 14 residues. CDR1 SGDLS and CDR2 YYNGEE come from the germline V gene. CDR3 DNA sequence: TGTGCCAGCAGCGTAGCCAGGGCGAATTCACCCCTCCACTTT. Encoded protein: CASSVARANSPLHF.

This clone has a single count. The chain joins TRBV28 to TRBJ1-5; a weak D match, TRBD1 (5 bases). The CDR3 sequence is 15 residues long. Germline V gene lookup returns CDR1 MDHEN and CDR2 SYDVKM. Between the trimmed V and J ends, which lost 7 bases and 4 bases, there was a span of 17 bases. The DNA for the CDR3 is TGTGCCAGCACCCTGGGGCGGGGCGGTAATCAGCCCCAGCATTTT. It translates to CASTLGRGGNQPQHF.

V and J are TRBV19 and TRBJ1-2; 8 nucleotides line up with TRBD1. Germline CDR1 LNHDA, CDR2 SQIVND (reference sequence). This CDR3 contains 20 residues. V dropped 5 bases and J dropped 2; count of bases not matched to a gene: 22. CDR3 nucleotides: TGTGCCAGTAGTTCGCAGGCCCCAGGGGGCAGCCCTCGTTTCAACTATGGCTACACCTTC. Translated, it gives CASSSQAPGGSPRFNYGYTF.

The V and J genes are TRBV7-3 and TRBJ2-2; perhaps TRBD2 as D (5 bases). Trimming cost V 5 bases and J 6 bases, with 16 bases left between them. Germline loops: CDR1 SGHTA, CDR2 FQGTGA. This CDR3 is 15 amino acids long. Here the CDR3 reads CASSPPGSGAGELFF. Written as DNA, the CDR3 is TGTGCCAGCAGCCCCCCTGGAAGCGGAGCCGGGGAGCTGTTTTTT.

J is TRBJ1-2 and V is TRBV4-1, with 7 bases fitting TRBD1. The V and J ends lost 0 bases and 8 bases, in that order; junction bases with no gene match: 12. CDR3 length: 16 amino acids. CDR1 MGHRA and CDR2 YSYEKL come from the germline V gene. In nucleotides, the CDR3 is TGCGCCAGCAGCCAAGATCGGTGGGGCCAGGGGGACGGCTACACCTTC. Protein: CASSQDRWGQGDGYTF.

The rearrangement links TRBV6-1 to TRBJ2-3, with a tentative D call TRBD1 (5 bases). The CDR3 is 13 residues long. The V gene lost 6 bases and the J gene lost 2 bases, with 9 bases spanning the gap. Per the germline V gene, CDR1 is MNHNS and CDR2 is SASEGT. This chain's CDR3 is CASRRQFTDTQYF. The CDR3 DNA follows: TGTGCCAGCAGGAGACAGTTCACAGATACGCAGTATTTT.

The chain couples TRBV24-1 to TRBJ2-1, with TRBD1 identical over 9 bases. V trimming: 9 bases; J trimming: 12 bases; junction bases outside the gene matches: 5. Per germline, CDR1 KGHDR and CDR2 SFDVKD. The CDR3 contains 11 residues. CDR3 DNA: TGTGCCACCGGCCGGGGACAGGGGCAGTTCTTC. Residues: CATGRGQGQFF.

As to this clone: Other DNA sequences in the same sample also yield this CDR3. The chain recombines TRBV9 with TRBJ2-7; 7 nucleotides line up with TRBD1. The J segment lost 2 bases and the V segment lost 0 bases, leaving 2 bases of the junction unmatched. This CDR3 has 14 residues. Looked up from germline, CDR1 is SGDLS and CDR2 is YYNGEE. For the CDR3, the DNA is TGTGCCAGCAGCGTAGGAGGGACAGCCTACGAGCAGTACTTC. Its translation is CASSVGGTAYEQYF. The entire variable domain, with the rest obtained from reference TRBV9 and TRBJ2-7, is as follows: DSGVTQTPKHLITATGQRVTLRCSPRSGDLSVYWYQQSLDQGLQFLIQYYNGEERAKGNILERFSAQQFPDLHSELNLSSLELGDSALYFCASSVGGTAYEQYFGPGTRLTVT.

This chain joins TRBV5-1 and TRBJ1-1; the match to TRBD1 covers 10 bases. The germline V gene encodes CDR1 SGHRS and CDR2 YFSETQ. The CDR3 consists of 14 residues. The V gene end was trimmed by 5 bases and the J gene end by 1 base; junction bases not matched to a gene: 2. CDR3 coding DNA: TGCGCCAGCAGACGGGACAGGGGGAACACTGAAGCTTTCTTT. Residues: CASRRDRGNTEAFF. The whole variable domain, filled in from reference TRBV5-1 and TRBJ1-1, reads KAGVTQTPRYLIKTRGQQVTLSCSPISGHRSVSWYQQTPGQGLQFLFEYFSETQRNKGNFPGRFSGRQFSNSRSEMNVSTLELGDSALYLCASRRDRGNTEAFFGQGTRLTVV.

The chain's CDR3 is CASSPAGTGNTIYF. The CDR3 DNA follows: TGTGCCAGCAGTCCTGCAGGGACTGGAAACACCATATATTTT. The chain recombines TRBV28 with TRBJ1-3; tentatively, D is TRBD1 (5 bases). V shed 5 bases and J shed 2 bases, with 10 bases lying between them. The CDR3 sequence is 14 residues long. CDR1 is MDHEN, CDR2 SYDVKM, per germline.

The chain combines TRBV7-2 with TRBJ2-3; 8 bases are a match to TRBD2. Trimming cost V 7 bases and J 1 base; bases outside gene matches: 4. The V gene's germline CDR1 is SGHTA and CDR2 FQGNSA. This CDR3 region has 14 residues. CDR3 in DNA: TGTGCCAGCAAGACTAGCGCCGGCACAGATACGCAGTATTTT. Its protein is CASKTSAGTDTQYF.